A single sample is the source of the 12 T cell receptor beta chains below, sequenced in a study of neurological immune-mediated disorders. TCRdb used MiXCR to reprocess the 5' RACE reads, holding one entry per CDR3 protein. Counted here are fewer than 55,000 distinct CDR3 sequences, nearly 6.5% occurring once; the ten biggest clones make up about 0.6%. The sample consisted of CD4+ T cells from blood. These receptors came from a woman aged 40 to 50 in good health.

This clonotype was observed at least ten times. The chain joins TRBV7-8 to TRBJ1-2; D is possibly TRBD1 (6 bases). The CDR3 extends over 14 amino acids. Trimming removed 4 bases at V and 7 bases at J, with 16 bases between. In germline, CDR1 is SGHVS, CDR2 FQNEAQ. Here the CDR3 reads CASSSSGDSVGYTF. CDR3 coding DNA: TGTGCCAGCAGCTCATCAGGGGACTCGGTTGGCTACACCTTC.

This clonotype was picked up many times. The chain employs TRBV6-1 and TRBJ2-7, with 9 bases identical to TRBD1. After removal of 6 bases from V and 4 bases from J, the junction contained 10 bases not matched to a gene. CDR1 MNHNS and CDR2 SASEGT come from the germline V gene. CDR3 length equals 15 residues. CDR3 protein: CASSAQGAAAYEQYF. Here the CDR3 DNA reads TGTGCCAGCAGCGCACAGGGGGCGGCGGCGTACGAGCAGTACTTC.

This clonotype showed up many times. The CDR3 DNA reads TGTGCCAGCAGACGACTAGGGAGCTCCTACAATGAGCAGTTCTTC. Translation gives CASRRLGSSYNEQFF. V and J are TRBV3-1 and TRBJ2-1; maybe TRBD2 (6 bases). The CDR3 consists of 15 residues. V was cut by 6 bases and J by 0 bases, with 12 bases left in between. CDR1 is LGHDT and CDR2 is YNNKEL in the germline V gene (reference sequence).

Ten or more counts support this clonotype. The chain is built from TRBV29-1 and TRBJ2-7, with D possibly TRBD2 on 6 matching bases. This CDR3 region has 14 residues. Trimming stripped 4 bases from V and 0 bases from J, with 13 bases between. CDR1 and CDR2 (germline): SQVTM, ANQGSEA. The CDR3 spells CSVGGLKFSYEQYF. The CDR3 bases are TGCAGCGTTGGGGGACTGAAGTTCTCCTACGAGCAGTACTTC.

This clonotype occurred many times. This chain uses TRBV7-9 with TRBJ2-7; D remains unclear. CDR3 length: 12 residues. Germline lookup yields CDR1 SEHNR and CDR2 FQNEAQ (reference sequence). V was trimmed by 3 bases and J by 6 bases, leaving 9 bases between them. DNA of the CDR3: TGTGCCAGCAGCTTTAGCCCCCTCGAGCAGTACTTC. This sequence encodes CASSFSPLEQYF.

This clonotype has at least ten counts. The chain employs TRBV5-1 and TRBJ2-5; D gene uncertain. The CDR3 loop spans 14 amino acids. Per the germline V gene, CDR1 is SGHRS and CDR2 is YFSETQ. The V end lost 1 base, the J end lost 3 bases, and 10 bases lay between the germline ends. CDR3 protein: CASSLFDPKETQYF. The CDR3 region has the DNA TGCGCCAGCAGCTTGTTTGATCCGAAAGAGACCCAGTACTTC.

The table lists this clonotype with many counts. V and J are TRBV7-9 and TRBJ2-5; TRBD1 matches at 8 bases. The germline V gene encodes CDR1 SEHNR and CDR2 FQNEAQ (reference sequence). The CDR3 totals 15 residues. J gave up 3 bases and V 5 bases, and 8 bases lay outside the gene matches. The CDR3 bases are TGTGCCAGCAGCCCCTCAGGGGGCGGAGAAGAGACCCAGTACTTC. It specifies CASSPSGGGEETQYF.

This clonotype was picked up many times. This CDR3 is CASSLEARGFYNEQFF. CDR3 DNA sequence: TGTGCCAGCAGCTTAGAGGCCAGGGGATTCTACAATGAGCAGTTCTTC. This chain joins TRBV7-6 and TRBJ2-1, with D possibly TRBD1 on 6 matching bases. The V gene's germline CDR1 is SGHVS and CDR2 FNYEAQ. The CDR3 is 16 amino acids. V lost 1 base and J 3 bases, leaving 13 bases between the germline ends.

Regarding this clonotype: The junction and the germline gene differ at one end; a read error may be behind it. This chain connects TRBV5-1 to TRBJ1-5; the D gene is possibly TRBD1 (6 bases). The CDR3 consists of 16 residues. The germline gives CDR1 SGHRS, CDR2 YFSETQ. Here the CDR3 reads CANSLARGAGNQPQHF. CDR3 DNA: TGCGCCAACAGCTTGGCAAGGGGGGCTGGCAATCAGCCCCAGCATTTT. The whole variable domain, filled in from reference TRBV5-1 and TRBJ1-5, reads KAGVTQTPRYLIKTRGQQVTLSCSPISGHRSVSWYQQTPGQGLQFLFEYFSETQRNKGNFPGRFSGRQFSNSRSEMNVSTLELGDSALYLCANSLARGAGNQPQHFGDGTRLSIL.

This clonotype was seen at least ten times. The CDR3 nucleotides read TGTGCCAGCAGTCGAGGGAGGGTGAGCAATCAGCCCCAGCATTTT. This codes for CASSRGRVSNQPQHF. V gene TRBV6-2 or TRBV6-3 combines with J gene TRBJ1-5; D is unresolved. CDR1 is MNHEY, CDR2 SVGEGT, per germline. The V end was cut by 5 bases, the J end by 1 base, with 12 bases between. The CDR3 loop spans 15 amino acids.

This clonotype was picked up many times. CDR3 bases: TGCGCCAGCAGCCAAGATCGAGGACTAGGTGTTTTGGATACGCAGTATTTT. Protein sequence: CASSQDRGLGVLDTQYF. The rearrangement uses TRBV4-3 and TRBJ2-3; TRBD2 matches 7 bases. CDR1 LGHNA and CDR2 YSLEER come from the germline V gene. The CDR3 length is 17 residues. Trimming took 0 bases from V and 6 from J; bases not matched to a gene: 12.

This clonotype was seen repeatedly, ten times or more. V is TRBV5-5 and J is TRBJ2-1; D not certain. CDR3 length equals 14 residues. Germline values: CDR1 SGHKS, CDR2 YYEKEE (reference sequence). V gave up 1 base and J gave up 4 bases, with 9 bases separating them. CDR3 bases: TGTGCCAGCAGCTTGAGCGTACTGTACAATGAGCAGTTCTTC. Translated, it gives CASSLSVLYNEQFF.